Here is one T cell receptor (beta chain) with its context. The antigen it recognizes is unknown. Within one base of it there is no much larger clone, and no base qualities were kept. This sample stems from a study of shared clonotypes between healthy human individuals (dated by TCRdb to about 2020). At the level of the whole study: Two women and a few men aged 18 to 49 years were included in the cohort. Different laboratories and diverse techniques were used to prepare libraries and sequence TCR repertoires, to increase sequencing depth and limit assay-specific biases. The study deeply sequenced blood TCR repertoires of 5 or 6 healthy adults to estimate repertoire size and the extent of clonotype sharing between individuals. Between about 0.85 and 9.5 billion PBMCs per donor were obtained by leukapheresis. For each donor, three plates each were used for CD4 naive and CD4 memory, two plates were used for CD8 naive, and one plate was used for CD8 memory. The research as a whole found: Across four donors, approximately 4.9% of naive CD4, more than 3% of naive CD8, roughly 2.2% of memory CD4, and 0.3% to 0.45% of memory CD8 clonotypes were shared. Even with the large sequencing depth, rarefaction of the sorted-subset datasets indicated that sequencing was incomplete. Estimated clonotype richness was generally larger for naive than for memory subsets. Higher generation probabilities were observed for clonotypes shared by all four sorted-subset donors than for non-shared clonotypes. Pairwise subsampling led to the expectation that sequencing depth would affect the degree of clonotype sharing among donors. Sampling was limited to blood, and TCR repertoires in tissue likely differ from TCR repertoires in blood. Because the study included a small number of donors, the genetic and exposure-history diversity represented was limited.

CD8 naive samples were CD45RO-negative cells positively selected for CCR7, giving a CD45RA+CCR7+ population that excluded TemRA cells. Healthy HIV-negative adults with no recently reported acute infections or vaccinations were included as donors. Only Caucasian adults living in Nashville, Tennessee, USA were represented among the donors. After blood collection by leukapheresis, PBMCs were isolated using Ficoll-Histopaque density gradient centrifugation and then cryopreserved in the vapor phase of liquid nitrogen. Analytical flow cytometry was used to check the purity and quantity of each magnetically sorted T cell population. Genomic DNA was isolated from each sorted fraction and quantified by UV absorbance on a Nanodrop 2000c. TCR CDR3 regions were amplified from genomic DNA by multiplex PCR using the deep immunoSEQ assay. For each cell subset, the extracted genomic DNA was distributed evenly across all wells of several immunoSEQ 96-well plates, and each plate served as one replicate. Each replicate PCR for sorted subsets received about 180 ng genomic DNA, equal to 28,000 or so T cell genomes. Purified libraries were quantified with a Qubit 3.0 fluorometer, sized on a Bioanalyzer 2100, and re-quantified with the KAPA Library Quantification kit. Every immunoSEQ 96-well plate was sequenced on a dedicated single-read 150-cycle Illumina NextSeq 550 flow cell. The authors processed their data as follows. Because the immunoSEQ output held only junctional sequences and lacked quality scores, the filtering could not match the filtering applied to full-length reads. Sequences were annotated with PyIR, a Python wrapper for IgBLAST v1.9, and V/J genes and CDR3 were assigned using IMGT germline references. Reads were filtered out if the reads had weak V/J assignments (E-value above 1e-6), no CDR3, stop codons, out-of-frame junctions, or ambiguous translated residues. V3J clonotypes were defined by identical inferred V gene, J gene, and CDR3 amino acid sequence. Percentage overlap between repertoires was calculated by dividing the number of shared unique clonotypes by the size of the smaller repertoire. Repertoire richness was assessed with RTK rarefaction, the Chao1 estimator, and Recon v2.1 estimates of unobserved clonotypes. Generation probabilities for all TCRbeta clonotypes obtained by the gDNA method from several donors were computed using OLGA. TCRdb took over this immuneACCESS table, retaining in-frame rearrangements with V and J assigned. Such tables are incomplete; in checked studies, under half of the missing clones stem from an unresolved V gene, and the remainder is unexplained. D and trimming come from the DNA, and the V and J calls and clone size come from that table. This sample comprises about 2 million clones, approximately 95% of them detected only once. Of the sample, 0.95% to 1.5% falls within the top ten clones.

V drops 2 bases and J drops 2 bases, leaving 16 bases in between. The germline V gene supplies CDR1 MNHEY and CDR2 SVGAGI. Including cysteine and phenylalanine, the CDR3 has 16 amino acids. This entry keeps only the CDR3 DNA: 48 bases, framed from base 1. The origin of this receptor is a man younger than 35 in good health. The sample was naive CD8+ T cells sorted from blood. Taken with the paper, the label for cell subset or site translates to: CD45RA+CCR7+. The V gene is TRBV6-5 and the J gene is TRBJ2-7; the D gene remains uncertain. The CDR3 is CASSYRSLTRAYEQYF. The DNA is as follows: TGTGCCAGCAGTTACCGGTCACTCACTCGGGCCTACGAGCAGTACTTC.